Described below is a single T cell receptor beta chain sequence and its context. Antigen: not known. Pregnant or lactating patients were excluded, as were those with uncontrolled infection or other autoimmune disease. The data stem from a study of T cells in Graves' hyperthyroidism and ophthalmopathy. General study points: In validation, the model predicted ophthalmopathy. These predictions came a median about 6 months before onset.

CDR1 and CDR2 (germline): LNHNV, YYDKDF (reference sequence). The ends were cut back, 1 base at V and 4 bases at J, with 10 bases in the middle. The CDR3 consists of 14 residues. Researchers amplified the TCR beta CDR3 regions from RNA transcripts. TCR CDR3 regions were first amplified by RT-PCR with HTBI primers. TCRdb re-called the multiplex PCR reads through MiXCR, storing one row per CDR3 protein. The table has a few hundred thousand distinct CDR3 sequences, roughly 45% seen once. Source material: peripheral blood or thyroid tissue (not recorded which). This receptor was taken from an adult woman with Graves' disease, either hyperthyroidism or ophthalmopathy (not recorded which). The chain joins TRBV15 to TRBJ1-1; possibly TRBD1 for D (5 bases). CDR3 DNA sequence: TGTGCCACCAGCAGAGGAAGGAGGGGCACTGAAGCTTTCTTT. It yields the protein CATSRGRRGTEAFF.